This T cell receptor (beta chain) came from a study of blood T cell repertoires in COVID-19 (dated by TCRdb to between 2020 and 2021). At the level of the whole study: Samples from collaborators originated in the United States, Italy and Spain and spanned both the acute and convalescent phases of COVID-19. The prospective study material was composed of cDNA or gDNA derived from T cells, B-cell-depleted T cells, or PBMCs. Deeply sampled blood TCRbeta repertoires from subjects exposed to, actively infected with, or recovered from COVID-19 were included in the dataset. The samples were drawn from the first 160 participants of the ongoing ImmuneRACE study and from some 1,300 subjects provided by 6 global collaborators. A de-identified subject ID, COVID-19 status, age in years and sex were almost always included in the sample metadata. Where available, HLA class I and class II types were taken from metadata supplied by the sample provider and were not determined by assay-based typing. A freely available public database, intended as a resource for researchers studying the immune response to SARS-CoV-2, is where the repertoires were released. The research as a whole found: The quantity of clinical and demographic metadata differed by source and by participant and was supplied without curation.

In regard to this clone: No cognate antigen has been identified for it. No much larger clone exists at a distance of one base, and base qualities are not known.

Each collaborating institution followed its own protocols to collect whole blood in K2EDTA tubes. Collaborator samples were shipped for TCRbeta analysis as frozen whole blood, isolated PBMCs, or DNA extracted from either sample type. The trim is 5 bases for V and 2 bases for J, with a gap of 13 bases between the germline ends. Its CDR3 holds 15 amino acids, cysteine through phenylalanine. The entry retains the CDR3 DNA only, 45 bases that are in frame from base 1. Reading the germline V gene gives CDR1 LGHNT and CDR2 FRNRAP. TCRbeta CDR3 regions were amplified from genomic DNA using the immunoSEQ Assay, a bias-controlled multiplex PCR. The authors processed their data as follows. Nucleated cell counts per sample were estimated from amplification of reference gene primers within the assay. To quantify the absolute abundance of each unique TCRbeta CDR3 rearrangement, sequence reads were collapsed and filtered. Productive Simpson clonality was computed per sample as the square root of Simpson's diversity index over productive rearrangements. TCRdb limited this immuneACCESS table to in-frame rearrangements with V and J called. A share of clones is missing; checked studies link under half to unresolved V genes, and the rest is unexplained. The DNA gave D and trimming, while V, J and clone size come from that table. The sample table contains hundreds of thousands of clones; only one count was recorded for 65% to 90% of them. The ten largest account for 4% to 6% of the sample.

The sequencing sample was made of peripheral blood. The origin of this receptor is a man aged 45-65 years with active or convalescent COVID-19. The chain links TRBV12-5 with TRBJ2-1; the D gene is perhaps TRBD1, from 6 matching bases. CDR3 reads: CASGLGQLTYNEQFF. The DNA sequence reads TGTGCTAGTGGTCTTGGACAGCTCACCTACAATGAGCAGTTCTTC.